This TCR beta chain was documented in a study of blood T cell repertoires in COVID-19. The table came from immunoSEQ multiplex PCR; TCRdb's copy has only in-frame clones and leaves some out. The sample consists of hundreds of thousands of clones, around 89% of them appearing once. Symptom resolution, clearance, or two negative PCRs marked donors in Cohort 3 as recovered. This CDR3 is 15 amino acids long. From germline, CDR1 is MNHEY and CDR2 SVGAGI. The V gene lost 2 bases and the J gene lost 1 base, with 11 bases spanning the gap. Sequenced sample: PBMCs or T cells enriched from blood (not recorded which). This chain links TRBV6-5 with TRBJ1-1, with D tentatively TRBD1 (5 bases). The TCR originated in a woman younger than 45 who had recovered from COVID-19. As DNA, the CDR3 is TGTGCCAGCAGTTACGGTCCACAGGAGAACACTGAAGCTTTCTTT. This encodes CASSYGPQENTEAFF.